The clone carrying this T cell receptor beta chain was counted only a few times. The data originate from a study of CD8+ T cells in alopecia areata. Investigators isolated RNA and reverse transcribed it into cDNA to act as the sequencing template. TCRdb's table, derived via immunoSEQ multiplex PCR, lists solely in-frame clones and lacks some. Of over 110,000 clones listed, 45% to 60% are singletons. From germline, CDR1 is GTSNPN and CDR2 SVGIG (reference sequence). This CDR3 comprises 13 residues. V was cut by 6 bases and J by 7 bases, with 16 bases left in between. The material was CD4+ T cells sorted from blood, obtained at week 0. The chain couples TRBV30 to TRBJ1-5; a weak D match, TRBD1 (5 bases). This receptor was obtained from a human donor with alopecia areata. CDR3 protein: CACNKGIGQPQHF. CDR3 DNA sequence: TGTGCCTGCAACAAGGGGATTGGACAGCCCCAGCATTTT.